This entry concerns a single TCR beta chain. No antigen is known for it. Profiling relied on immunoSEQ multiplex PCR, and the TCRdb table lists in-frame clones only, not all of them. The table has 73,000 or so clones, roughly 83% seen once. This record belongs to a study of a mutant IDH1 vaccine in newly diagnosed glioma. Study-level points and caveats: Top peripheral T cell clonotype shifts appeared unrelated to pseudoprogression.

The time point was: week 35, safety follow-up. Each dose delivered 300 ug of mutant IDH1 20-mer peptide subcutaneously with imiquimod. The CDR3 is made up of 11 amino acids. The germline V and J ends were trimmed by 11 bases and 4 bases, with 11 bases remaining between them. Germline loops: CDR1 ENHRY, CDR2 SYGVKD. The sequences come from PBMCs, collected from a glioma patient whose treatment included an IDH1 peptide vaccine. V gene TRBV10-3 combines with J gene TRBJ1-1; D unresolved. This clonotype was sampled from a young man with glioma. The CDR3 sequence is CAAGGSTEAFF. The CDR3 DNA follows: TGTGCCGCGGGCGGGAGCACTGAAGCTTTCTTT.